Listed below are T cell receptor beta chains from one sample, sequenced in a study of long-term antiretroviral therapy in people with HIV. Produced via immunoSEQ multiplex PCR; TCRdb's table is partial and in-frame only. The table lists about 17,000 clones, approximately 80% of them singletons, with roughly 13% in the top ten. The sample consisted of unsorted PBMCs, taken 0.3 years after starting antiretroviral therapy. Receptors were obtained from a woman aged 45 to 65 with HIV. Both conserved end residues are part of each CDR3. Fields, in order: J gene, D gene, V gene, clone size, CDR3 DNA, CDR3 protein. The D gene is left open where the match is weak. A clone size is listed for some rows: how often the clone was seen (once, few, many), or a class if it is expanded.

>TRBJ2-7|-|TRBV18|-
TGTGCCAGCTCCCCAATACGGGACCCCAACGAGCAGTACTTC
CASSPIRDPNEQYF
>TRBJ2-2|-|TRBV4-1|-
TGCGCCAGCAGCCCCCAGGGGGGCGGGGGGACGGGGAACACCGGGGAGCTGTTTTTT
CASSPQGGGGTGNTGELFF
>TRBJ2-2|-|TRBV6-5|few
TGTGCCAGCAGTCCGGGGACTACCGGGGAGCTGTTTTTT
CASSPGTTGELFF
>TRBJ1-3|-|TRBV4-1|-
TGCGCCAGCAGCCAGTACGACCCTACAAAGCCTGGAAACACCATATATTTT
CASSQYDPTKPGNTIYF
>TRBJ1-6|-|TRBV5-5|-
TGTGCCAGCAGACCCCCAGGAGCGGTATCACCCCTCCACTTT
CASRPPGAVSPLHF
>TRBJ1-1|TRBD1|TRBV5-6|-
TGTGCCAGCACCAGGACAGGGCGAAGCGCTGAAGCTTTCTTT
CASTRTGRSAEAFF
>TRBJ2-7|-|TRBV19|few
TGTGCCAGTAGTATTAATGTTGGTGGCGGGACGAGCTCCTACGAGCAGTACTTC
CASSINVGGGTSSYEQYF
>TRBJ1-1|-|TRBV20-1|-
TGCAGTGCTCAAACCACAGTTGAAGCTTTCTTT
CSAQTTVEAFF
>TRBJ2-2|TRBD2|TRBV5-1|-
TGCGCCAGCAGCTTGGGGCTAGCGGGGGCGAACACCGGGGAGCTGTTTTTT
CASSLGLAGANTGELFF
>TRBJ2-3|TRBD1|TRBV7-9|-
TGTGCCAACTCTCTAGGACAGGGATCAGATACGCAGTATTTT
CANSLGQGSDTQYF
>TRBJ1-6|-|TRBV6-5|-
TGTGCCAGCAGTTACTCGAGTAGCTCCTATAATTCACCCCTCCACTTT
CASSYSSSSYNSPLHF
>TRBJ1-5|TRBD1|TRBV4-2|-
TGTGCCAGCAGCCGAGAGGGGACAGGGTCTGGCCAGCCCCAGCATTTT
CASSREGTGSGQPQHF
>TRBJ1-3|TRBD1|TRBV29-1|-
TGCAGCGTCGCAGGGGGGGAAAAAACCTCTGGAAACACCATATATTTT
CSVAGGEKTSGNTIYF
>TRBJ1-5|-|TRBV10-3|-
TGTGCCATCAGTGAGTCAAGGGATAGCAATCAGCCCCAGCATTTT
CAISESRDSNQPQHF
>TRBJ1-2|-|TRBV28|-
TGTGCCAGCAGTTTGGGGAACTATGGCTACACCTTC
CASSLGNYGYTF
>TRBJ1-5|TRBD1|TRBV6-6|-
TGTGCCAGTCGCCAGGGGGAAGGCAATCAGCCCCAGCATTTT
CASRQGEGNQPQHF
>TRBJ2-3|-|TRBV4-1|-
TGCGCCAGCAGCCATCTCCCCCTGGACAGCACTGGCACAGATACGCAGTATTTT
CASSHLPLDSTGTDTQYF
>TRBJ2-7|-|TRBV19|-
TGTGCCAGTAGTATCACTAGGGGACAGCAGTACTTC
CASSITRGQQYF
>TRBJ1-6|-|TRBV27|few
TGTGCCAGCAGTTTCGGTAGTAATTCACCCCTCCACTTT
CASSFGSNSPLHF
>TRBJ2-7|-|TRBV5-4|-
TGTGCCAGCAGCTTGGAACGGTCCTACGAGCAGTACTTC
CASSLERSYEQYF